This T cell receptor (beta chain) was found in a study of T cell changes during pregnancy in multiple sclerosis. The data were produced by immunoSEQ multiplex PCR, yet TCRdb's version contains in-frame clones alone and is incomplete. This sample has some 110,000 clones, with around 90% found just once. Germline CDR1 reads SGHAT; CDR2 reads FQNNGV. Trimming stripped 1 base from V and 0 bases from J, with 12 bases between. This CDR3 contains 16 residues. This clone was observed a single time. The receptor was derived from a female donor with multiple sclerosis, enrolled in a pregnancy study. The V gene is TRBV11-2, the J gene TRBJ1-2, with D uncertain. The material sequenced was peripheral blood, taken in the third trimester of pregnancy. The CDR3 reads CASSLGSQFANYGYTF. As DNA, the CDR3 is TGTGCCAGCAGCTTAGGAAGCCAATTCGCTAACTATGGCTACACCTTC. Variable domain in full (rest from reference TRBV11-2 and TRBJ1-2): EAGVAQSPRYKIIEKRQSVAFWCNPISGHATLYWYQQILGQGPKLLIQFQNNGVVDDSQLPKDRFSAERLKGVDSTLKIQPAKLEDSAVYLCASSLGSQFANYGYTFGSGTRLTVV.